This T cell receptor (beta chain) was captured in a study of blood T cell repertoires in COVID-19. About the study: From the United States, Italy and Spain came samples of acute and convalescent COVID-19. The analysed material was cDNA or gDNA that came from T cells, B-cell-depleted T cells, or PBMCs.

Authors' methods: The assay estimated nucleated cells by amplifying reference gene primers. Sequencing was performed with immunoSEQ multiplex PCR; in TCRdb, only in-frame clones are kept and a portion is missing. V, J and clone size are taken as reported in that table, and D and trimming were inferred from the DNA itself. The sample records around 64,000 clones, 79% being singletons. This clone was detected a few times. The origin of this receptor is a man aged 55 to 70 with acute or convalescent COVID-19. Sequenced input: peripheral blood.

CDR3 loop: CASSSTPYTEAFF. The CDR3 DNA reads as TGTGCCAGCAGCTCGACACCTTACACTGAAGCTTTCTTT. V gene TRBV7-3 combines with J gene TRBJ1-1; D is uncertain. The V end was cut by 4 bases, the J end by 3 bases, with 9 bases between. Germline CDR1 and CDR2: SGHTA and FQGTGA. This CDR3 has 13 residues.